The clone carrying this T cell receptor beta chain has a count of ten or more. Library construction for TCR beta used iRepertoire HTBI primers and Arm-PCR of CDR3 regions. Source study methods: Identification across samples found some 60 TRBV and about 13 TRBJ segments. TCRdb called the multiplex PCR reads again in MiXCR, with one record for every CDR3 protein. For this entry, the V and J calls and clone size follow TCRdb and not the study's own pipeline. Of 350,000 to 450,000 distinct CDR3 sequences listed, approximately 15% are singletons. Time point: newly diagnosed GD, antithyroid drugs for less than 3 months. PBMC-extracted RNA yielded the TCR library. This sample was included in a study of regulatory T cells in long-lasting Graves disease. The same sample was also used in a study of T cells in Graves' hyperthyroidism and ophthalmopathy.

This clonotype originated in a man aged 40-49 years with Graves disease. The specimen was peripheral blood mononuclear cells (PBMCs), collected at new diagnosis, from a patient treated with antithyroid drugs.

The CDR3, as DNA: TGTGCCAGCGGGGACACGGGTCTCAATCAGCCCCAGCATTTT. Translated: CASGDTGLNQPQHF. This chain joins TRBV2 and TRBJ1-5, with D maybe TRBD1 (6 bases). Trimming left V 8 bases short and J 3 bases short, with 14 bases between. CDR1 is SNHLY and CDR2 is FYNNEI in the germline V gene. The CDR3 is 14 amino acids.